What follows are 8 T cell receptor beta chains derived from one specimen sequenced in a study of identical twins. One entry per CDR3 protein results from TCRdb running MiXCR on the 5' RACE reads. The table lists roughly 200,000 distinct CDR3 sequences, around 6.9% of them singletons. The sample was also reused in another study, on yellow fever vaccine responses in identical twins.

The sample consisted of memory (CD45RO+) T cells sorted from blood. These receptors were taken from a woman under 30 in good health.

In this sample, this clonotype turned up a few times. The chain is built from TRBV5-1 and TRBJ2-3; D may match TRBD1 or TRBD2 (5 bases each). The germline gives CDR1 SGHRS, CDR2 YFSETQ. The CDR3 runs 15 residues. Trimming left V 2 bases short and J 0 bases short, with 10 bases between. CDR3 residues: CASSFNGASTDTQYF. CDR3 nucleotide sequence: TGCGCCAGCAGCTTTAACGGGGCGAGCACAGATACGCAGTATTTT. The whole variable domain, filled in from reference TRBV5-1 and TRBJ2-3, reads KAGVTQTPRYLIKTRGQQVTLSCSPISGHRSVSWYQQTPGQGLQFLFEYFSETQRNKGNFPGRFSGRQFSNSRSEMNVSTLELGDSALYLCASSFNGASTDTQYFGPGTRLTVL.

This sequence joins TRBV21-1 and TRBJ2-7; the D call TRBD1 from the table was never checked on the DNA. TRBV21-1 is listed as a pseudogene. CDR3 length equals 17 residues. The CDR3 DNA sequence: TGTGCCAGCACCCATGATAAAGGGTGGGACAGGGTCCACGAGCAGTACTTC. Translated, it gives CASTHDKGWDRVHEQYF.

This clonotype was observed a handful of times. The rearrangement uses TRBV13 and TRBJ2-7; 7 bases line up with TRBD1. Germline V gives CDR1 PRHDT, CDR2 FYEKMQ (reference sequence). This CDR3 contains 14 residues. V lost 5 bases to trimming and J lost 3 bases; unmatched junction nucleotides: 7. The CDR3 loop reads CASSRDSGVYEQYF. CDR3 nucleotide sequence: TGTGCCAGCAGCCGGGACAGTGGGGTCTACGAGCAGTACTTC.

This clonotype was counted a few times. The rearrangement uses TRBV6-1 and TRBJ2-7; 8 positions agree with TRBD1. With V trimmed by 5 bases and J by 5 bases, 8 bases remained unmatched. The CDR3 consists of 14 residues. Looked up from germline, CDR1 is MNHNS and CDR2 is SASEGT. The chain's CDR3 is CASSLDRVKNEQYF. Written as DNA, the CDR3 is TGTGCCAGCAGTCTGGACAGGGTGAAAAACGAGCAGTACTTC.

This chain joins TRBV5-6 and TRBJ1-5; the D is unclear. V lost 0 bases and J 3 bases, leaving 13 bases between the germline ends. The germline gives CDR1 SGHDT, CDR2 YYEEEE. This CDR3 is 16 amino acids long. The CDR3 here is CASSLAGRRPNQPQHF. The CDR3 DNA reads TGTGCCAGCAGCTTGGCAGGCCGTAGACCCAATCAGCCCCAGCATTTT.

In its sample, this clonotype was seen many times. The J gene is TRBJ2-7, the V gene TRBV7-9; TRBD2 aligns across 12 bases. Trimming cost V 7 bases and J 7 bases; bases outside gene matches: 17. CDR1 is SEHNR and CDR2 is FQNEAQ in the germline V gene (reference sequence). The CDR3 covers 17 residues. The CDR3 DNA reads as TGTGCCAGCACCGATCGGATCCCCGGGACTAGCGGGTCTGAGCAGTACTTC. Residues: CASTDRIPGTSGSEQYF.

This clonotype has just a few counts. V is TRBV27 and J is TRBJ2-1; TRBD1 aligns across 8 bases. The J segment lost 8 bases and the V segment lost 5 bases, leaving 14 bases of the junction unmatched. Germline V gives CDR1 MNHEY, CDR2 SMNVEV (reference sequence). This CDR3 region has 16 residues. The CDR3 loop is CASSGLSVRGLYEQFF. The CDR3 coding sequence is TGTGCCAGCAGTGGTCTGTCGGTCAGGGGGCTCTATGAGCAGTTCTTC.

V and J are TRBV28 and TRBJ2-3, with 10 bases lining up with TRBD2. Per the germline V gene, CDR1 is MDHEN and CDR2 is SYDVKM. The CDR3 runs 15 residues. The junction had 2 bases not matched to a gene; V was cut back by 5 bases and J by 0 bases. CDR3 protein: CASSPTSGSTDTQYF. Written as DNA, the CDR3 is TGTGCCAGCAGTCCGACTAGCGGGAGCACAGATACGCAGTATTTT.